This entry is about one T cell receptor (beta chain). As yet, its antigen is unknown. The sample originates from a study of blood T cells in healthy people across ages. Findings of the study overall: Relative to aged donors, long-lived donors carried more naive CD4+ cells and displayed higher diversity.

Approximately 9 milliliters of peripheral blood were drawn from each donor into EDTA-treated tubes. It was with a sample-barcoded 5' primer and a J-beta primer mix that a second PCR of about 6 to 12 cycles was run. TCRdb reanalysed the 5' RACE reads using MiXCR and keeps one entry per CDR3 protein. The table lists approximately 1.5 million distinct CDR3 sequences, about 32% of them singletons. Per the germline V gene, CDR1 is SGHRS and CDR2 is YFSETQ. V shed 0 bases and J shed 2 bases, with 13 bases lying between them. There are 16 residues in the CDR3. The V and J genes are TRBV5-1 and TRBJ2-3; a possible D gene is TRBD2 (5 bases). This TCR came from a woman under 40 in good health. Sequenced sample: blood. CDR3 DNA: TGCGCCAGCAGCTTGGTCGCGGGTTCTCCCACAGATACGCAGTATTTT. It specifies CASSLVAGSPTDTQYF.